This TCR beta chain was sequenced during a study of blood T cell repertoires in COVID-19. Study at large: The origin of the acute and convalescent COVID-19 samples was the United States, Italy and Spain.

Participant reports of clinical history set cohort assignment. The authors' processing: Estimation of nucleated cell counts relied on the amplification of reference gene primers. Only in-frame clones appear in the TCRdb table, and some are missing; sequencing was by immunoSEQ multiplex PCR. That table supplies the V and J calls and clone size; D and trimming were determined from the DNA. The sample lists approximately 390,000 clones, around 87% seen once, with approximately 10% in the top ten. Trimming took off 2 bases at V and 5 bases at J, with 19 bases between the two ends. The CDR3 is 17 amino acids. Per germline, CDR1 LNHDA and CDR2 SQIVND (reference sequence).

The source material was PBMCs or T cells enriched from blood (not recorded which). The clonotype originates from a woman between 50 and 59 years old who had recovered from COVID-19. The chain couples TRBV19 to TRBJ1-5; tentatively, D is TRBD1 (5 bases). The chain's CDR3 is CASSIIGGRRGDQPQHF. The CDR3 bases are TGTGCCAGTAGTATAATCGGGGGAAGAAGGGGCGATCAGCCCCAGCATTTT. Full variable domain (missing parts from reference TRBV19 and TRBJ1-5): DGGITQSPKYLFRKEGQNVTLSCEQNLNHDAMYWYRQDPGQGLRLIYYSQIVNDFQKGDIAEGYSVSREKKESFPLTVTSAQKNPTAFYLCASSIIGGRRGDQPQHFGDGTRLSIL.